This TCR beta chain was recorded in a study of identical twins. Unique molecular identifiers were present on cDNA, and template switching added a universal primer site. A single record per CDR3 protein comes from TCRdb applying MiXCR to the 5' RACE reads. The data contain under 900,000 distinct CDR3 sequences, approximately 13% of them seen just once; the ten biggest clones take up 1.5% to 2%. The CDR3 runs 14 residues. V was shortened by 5 bases and J by 3 bases, with 13 bases between the two germline ends. This clonotype was seen ten or more times. Its antigen is not identified. General study points: Insertions were fewer in abundant cord blood beta clonotypes, whereas memory repertoires showed none of this pattern.

The same data also contributed to another study, on yellow fever vaccine responses in identical twins.

What was sequenced was PBMCs. This receptor was obtained from a woman aged 18-29 years in good health. The chain is built from TRBV12-3 or TRBV12-4 and TRBJ1-2; TRBD1 is a possible D gene (5 bases). The CDR3 region has the DNA TGTGCCAGCAGTCCAGTGGGGCGCGACTATGGCTACACCTTC. Its translation is CASSPVGRDYGYTF.